The clone carrying this TCR beta chain was seen many times. Its target is unknown. TCR beta CDR3 region amplification was performed from RNA transcripts. With the HTBI primer set, the TCR CDR3 went through a first round of RT-PCR. Each CDR3 protein gets one entry after TCRdb re-called the multiplex PCR reads with MiXCR. The top ten clones hold under 35% of a sample with approximately 600,000 distinct CDR3 sequences, around 21% of them seen once. V was clipped by 2 bases and J by 0 bases, with 14 bases between them. This CDR3 has 17 amino acids. Ophthalmopathy patients showed a Clinical Activity Score of at least 3, NOSPECS grade of at least 4 and duration under 3 months. This entry is derived from a study of T cells in Graves' hyperthyroidism and ophthalmopathy. Study-wide findings and caveats: Blood also carried most thyroid clonotypes expanded above 0.001.

The chain links TRBV12-3 or TRBV12-4 to TRBJ2-1, with D possibly TRBD1 on 5 matching bases. The origin of this receptor is a man in his thirties or forties with Graves' ophthalmopathy. The sample consisted of blood. CDR3 DNA sequence: TGTGCCAGCAGTTTACTCGCGTACAGGAGCTCCTACAATGAGCAGTTCTTC. Protein product: CASSLLAYRSSYNEQFF.